These 17 T cell receptor beta chains were all obtained from the same sample, sequenced in a study of cytomegalovirus exposure and HLA in healthy donors. 13 Jbeta primers and 60 Vbeta primers were used for the PCR. Libraries were prepared by immunoSEQ multiplex PCR; TCRdb keeps only in-frame clonotypes and omits some of them. The sample contains more than 80,000 clones, 78% of which appear only once. The sample comprised PBMCs. All receptors come from a woman aged 40 to 49 in good health and CMV-seropositive.

The J gene is TRBJ2-3, the V gene TRBV4-2, with 11 bases that match TRBD2. V lost 1 base, J lost 5 bases, and 8 bases stayed unmatched. CDR1 is LGHNA, CDR2 YNFKEQ, per germline. The CDR3 loop spans 17 amino acids. CDR3 nucleotides: TGTGCCAGCAGCCAAGTTCTTAGCGGGAGGGGCGGAGATACGCAGTATTTT. It codes for CASSQVLSGRGGDTQYF.

The rearrangement joins TRBV9 to TRBJ2-1; D not resolved. Trimming pared 0 bases from V and 8 bases from J, leaving 9 bases between. Germline CDR1 is SGDLS and CDR2 is YYNGEE. The CDR3 totals 13 residues. CDR3 sequence: CASSVGVSDEQFF. The CDR3 region has the DNA TGTGCCAGCAGCGTAGGAGTCTCCGATGAGCAGTTCTTC. Using reference TRBV9 and TRBJ2-1 for the parts outside the CDR3, the full variable domain is DSGVTQTPKHLITATGQRVTLRCSPRSGDLSVYWYQQSLDQGLQFLIQYYNGEERAKGNILERFSAQQFPDLHSELNLSSLELGDSALYFCASSVGVSDEQFFGPGTRLTVL.

This rearrangement joins TRBV7-3 to TRBJ2-5; a possible D gene is TRBD1 (6 bases). CDR3 length: 14 amino acids. CDR1 is SGHTA and CDR2 is FQGTGA in the germline V gene. Trimming pared 2 bases from V and 0 bases from J, leaving 7 bases between. CDR3: CASSLQGNQETQYF. The CDR3 coding sequence is TGTGCCAGCAGCTTACAGGGGAACCAAGAGACCCAGTACTTC.

The chain employs TRBV15 and TRBJ2-7, with 7 nucleotides matching TRBD2. The germline V gene has CDR1 LNHNV and CDR2 YYDKDF (reference sequence). Trimming took 0 bases from V and 6 from J; bases not matched to a gene: 8. This CDR3 has 15 amino acids. The CDR3 DNA is TGTGCCACCAGCAGAGATCACGGCGGGAGATGCGAGCAGTACTTC. Translation: CATSRDHGGRCEQYF.

This clone was recorded only once. The chain joins TRBV6-1 to TRBJ1-3, with TRBD1 identical over 7 bases. There are 14 residues in the CDR3. Per the germline V gene, CDR1 is MNHNS and CDR2 is SASEGT. Trimming removed 4 bases from V and 3 bases from J; junction bases left unmatched: 3. The DNA of the CDR3 is TGTGCCAGCAGTGTGAACAGGGGTGGAAACACCATATATTTT. The encoded protein is CASSVNRGGNTIYF.

The chain combines TRBV5-4 with TRBJ2-1, with 15 positions matching TRBD2. Germline V gene lookup returns CDR1 SGHNT and CDR2 YYREEE (reference sequence). CDR3 length: 16 amino acids. The ends lost 5 bases at V and 4 bases at J; junction bases unmatched: 4. The CDR3 region is CASSLGLAGGYNEQFF. The CDR3 DNA follows: TGTGCCAGCAGTCTGGGACTAGCGGGAGGATACAATGAGCAGTTCTTC.

The CDR3 loop is CAISEDGSSTEQYF. CDR3 bases: TGTGCCATCAGTGAGGACGGGAGTTCTACAGAGCAGTACTTC. The chain has TRBV10-3 and TRBJ2-7, with a tentative D call TRBD2 (6 bases). This CDR3 region has 14 residues. Germline assignment: CDR1 ENHRY and CDR2 SYGVKD. The V end was cut by 2 bases, the J end by 7 bases, with 15 bases between.

The chain combines TRBV7-2 with TRBJ2-7, with 7 bases that match TRBD1. This CDR3 comprises 15 residues. CDR1 SGHTA and CDR2 FQGNSA come from the germline V gene. V lost 3 bases to trimming and J lost 0 bases; unmatched junction nucleotides: 5. This CDR3 is CASSLGQPGSYEQYF. The CDR3 nucleotides read TGTGCCAGCAGCTTGGGACAGCCTGGCTCCTACGAGCAGTACTTC. Combining the CDR3 with reference TRBV7-2 and TRBJ2-7 gives the whole variable domain GAGVSQSPSNKVTEKGKDVELRCDPISGHTALYWYRQSLGQGLEFLIYFQGNSAPDKSGLPSDRFSAERTGGSVSTLTIQRTQQEDSAVYLCASSLGQPGSYEQYFGPGTRLTVT.

The CDR3 loop reads CATSRGTVGQGGEKLFF. CDR3 coding DNA: TGTGCCACCAGCAGAGGGACCGTAGGACAGGGTGGTGAAAAACTGTTTTTT. The J gene is TRBJ1-4, the V gene TRBV15; 8 bases map to TRBD1. Germline lookup yields CDR1 LNHNV and CDR2 YYDKDF (reference sequence). The CDR3 sequence is 17 residues long. The V and J ends lost 1 base and 7 bases, in that order; junction bases with no gene match: 11.

This sequence joins TRBV5-8 and TRBJ1-3; 7 bases match TRBD1. Germline V gene lookup returns CDR1 SGHTS and CDR2 YDEGEE. The ends lost 1 base at V and 1 base at J; junction bases unmatched: 5. This CDR3 is 16 amino acids long. The CDR3 reads CASSLSGTESGNTIYF. CDR3 in DNA: TGTGCCAGCAGCTTGTCGGGGACAGAGTCTGGAAACACCATATATTTT.

The J gene is TRBJ2-3, the V gene TRBV4-1; a possible D gene is TRBD2 (5 bases). The CDR3 runs to 16 residues. V shed 4 bases and J shed 3 bases, with 17 bases lying between them. Germline loops: CDR1 MGHRA, CDR2 YSYEKL. The CDR3 DNA sequence: TGCGCCAGCAGCCCGACCAACCCTAGCTCGACAGATACGCAGTATTTT. Translated: CASSPTNPSSTDTQYF.

The chain uses TRBV7-8 and TRBJ2-3, with a tentative D call TRBD2 (6 bases). The CDR3 loop spans 15 amino acids. Per the germline V gene, CDR1 is SGHVS and CDR2 is FQNEAQ. V lost 5 bases and J lost 3, with 15 bases in between. The CDR3 DNA sequence: TGTGCCAGCAGCCCTATTGGGGGGAGAACAGATACGCAGTATTTT. Protein: CASSPIGGRTDTQYF.

The chain has TRBV15 and TRBJ1-2; D is perhaps TRBD1 (6 bases). The V end was cut by 0 bases, the J end by 4 bases, with 12 bases between. Per the germline V gene, CDR1 is LNHNV and CDR2 is YYDKDF (reference sequence). The CDR3 consists of 15 residues. The CDR3 sequence: CATSRDTQGSYGYTF. DNA of the CDR3: TGTGCCACCAGCAGAGATACCCAGGGGAGCTATGGCTACACCTTC.

This clone was seen once. The chain combines TRBV9 with TRBJ2-1; D remains unclear. The CDR3 is 13 amino acids. Deletions cut 3 bases from V and 3 bases from J, with 7 bases between. Per germline, CDR1 SGDLS and CDR2 YYNGEE. CDR3 protein: CASSAGLYNEQFF. The CDR3 DNA sequence: TGTGCCAGCAGCGCGGGTCTCTACAATGAGCAGTTCTTC.

This clone was picked up a small number of times. The gene calls are TRBV6-1 and TRBJ1-5; D gene uncertain. CDR1 MNHNS and CDR2 SASEGT come from the germline V gene. V was clipped by 1 base and J by 6 bases, with 7 bases between them. CDR3 length: 13 amino acids. The CDR3: CASSEGQFQPQHF. The CDR3 bases are TGTGCCAGCAGTGAAGGACAATTTCAGCCCCAGCATTTT.

This clone was observed a few times. This rearrangement joins TRBV28 to TRBJ1-2, with TRBD1 identical over 11 bases. Looked up from germline, CDR1 is MDHEN and CDR2 is SYDVKM. After removal of 5 bases from V and 3 bases from J, the junction contained 5 bases not matched to a gene. The CDR3 has 15 residues. The CDR3 DNA is TGTGCCAGCAGTACGGGACAGGGGGTTGACTATGGCTACACCTTC. It is translated as CASSTGQGVDYGYTF.

CDR3 sequence (DNA): TGTGCCAGTAGTATTAGCCCCACGGGCACCGGGGAGCTGTTTTTT. Its protein product is CASSISPTGTGELFF. This rearrangement joins TRBV19 to TRBJ2-2; D is undetermined. Trimming removed 3 bases from V and 4 bases from J, with 12 bases in between. The CDR3 has 15 amino acids. The V gene's germline CDR1 is LNHDA and CDR2 SQIVND (reference sequence). The full variable domain, with the rest looked up from reference TRBV19 and TRBJ2-2, is DGGITQSPKYLFRKEGQNVTLSCEQNLNHDAMYWYRQDPGQGLRLIYYSQIVNDFQKGDIAEGYSVSREKKESFPLTVTSAQKNPTAFYLCASSISPTGTGELFFGEGSRLTVL.